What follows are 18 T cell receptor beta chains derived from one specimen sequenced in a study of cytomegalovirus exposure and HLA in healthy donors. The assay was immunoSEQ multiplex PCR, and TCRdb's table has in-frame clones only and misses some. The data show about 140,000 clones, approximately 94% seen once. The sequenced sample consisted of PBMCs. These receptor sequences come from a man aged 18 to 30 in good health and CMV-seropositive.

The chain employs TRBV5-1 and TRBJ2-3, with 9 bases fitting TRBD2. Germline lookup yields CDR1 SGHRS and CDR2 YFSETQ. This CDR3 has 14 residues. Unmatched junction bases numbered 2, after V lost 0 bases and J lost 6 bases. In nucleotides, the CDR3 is TGCGCCAGCAGCTTGGGCGGGAGGGGTGATACGCAGTATTTT. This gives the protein CASSLGGRGDTQYF.

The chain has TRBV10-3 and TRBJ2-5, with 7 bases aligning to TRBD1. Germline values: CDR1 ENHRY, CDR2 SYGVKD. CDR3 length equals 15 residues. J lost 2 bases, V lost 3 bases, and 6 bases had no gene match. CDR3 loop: CAISDLAGGQETQYF. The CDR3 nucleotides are TGTGCCATCAGTGATCTGGCAGGGGGTCAAGAGACCCAGTACTTC.

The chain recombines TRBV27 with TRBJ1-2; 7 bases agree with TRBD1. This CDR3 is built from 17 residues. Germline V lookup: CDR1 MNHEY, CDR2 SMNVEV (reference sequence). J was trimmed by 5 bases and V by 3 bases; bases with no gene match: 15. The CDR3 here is CASSLIGGNQAVYGYTF. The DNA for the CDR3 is TGTGCCAGCAGTTTGATAGGGGGCAACCAGGCCGTATATGGCTACACCTTC.

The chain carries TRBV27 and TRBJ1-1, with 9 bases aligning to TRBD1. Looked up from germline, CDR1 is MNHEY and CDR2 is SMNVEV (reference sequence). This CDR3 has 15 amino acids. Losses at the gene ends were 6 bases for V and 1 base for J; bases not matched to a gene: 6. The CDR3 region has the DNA TGTGCCAGCAGCCGGGACAGGGTATCGAACACTGAAGCTTTCTTT. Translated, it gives CASSRDRVSNTEAFF.

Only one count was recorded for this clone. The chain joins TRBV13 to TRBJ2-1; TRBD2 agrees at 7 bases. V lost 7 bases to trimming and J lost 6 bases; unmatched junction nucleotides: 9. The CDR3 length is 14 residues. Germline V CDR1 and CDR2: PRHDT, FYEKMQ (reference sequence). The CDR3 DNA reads TGTGCCAGCACTTCCGTTAGCGGGCTCAATGAGCAGTTCTTC. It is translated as CASTSVSGLNEQFF.

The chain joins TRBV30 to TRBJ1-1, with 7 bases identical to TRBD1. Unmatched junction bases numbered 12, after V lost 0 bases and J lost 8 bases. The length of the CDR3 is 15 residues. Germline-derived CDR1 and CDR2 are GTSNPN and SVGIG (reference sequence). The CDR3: CAWSVQRRYRGEAFF. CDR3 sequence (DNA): TGTGCCTGGAGTGTCCAGCGCCGATACAGGGGAGAAGCTTTCTTT.

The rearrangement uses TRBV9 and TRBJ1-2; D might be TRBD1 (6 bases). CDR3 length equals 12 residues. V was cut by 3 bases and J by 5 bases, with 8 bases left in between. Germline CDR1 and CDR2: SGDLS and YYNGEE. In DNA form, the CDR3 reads TGTGCCAGCAGCGGAGGACAGTATGGCTACACCTTC. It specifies CASSGGQYGYTF.

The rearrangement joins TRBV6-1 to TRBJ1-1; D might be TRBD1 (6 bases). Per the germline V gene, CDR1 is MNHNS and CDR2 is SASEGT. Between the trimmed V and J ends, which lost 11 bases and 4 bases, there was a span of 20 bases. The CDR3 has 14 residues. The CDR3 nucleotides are TGTGCCTGCACCCTTCAGGGGCTTTCCACTGAAGCTTTCTTT. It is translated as CACTLQGLSTEAFF.

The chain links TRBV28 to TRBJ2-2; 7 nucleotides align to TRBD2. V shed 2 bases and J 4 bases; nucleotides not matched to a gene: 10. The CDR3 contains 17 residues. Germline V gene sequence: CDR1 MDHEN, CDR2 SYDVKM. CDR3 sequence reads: CASSLGIAGRATGELFF. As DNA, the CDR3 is TGTGCCAGCAGTTTAGGAATAGCGGGTAGGGCCACCGGGGAGCTGTTTTTT.

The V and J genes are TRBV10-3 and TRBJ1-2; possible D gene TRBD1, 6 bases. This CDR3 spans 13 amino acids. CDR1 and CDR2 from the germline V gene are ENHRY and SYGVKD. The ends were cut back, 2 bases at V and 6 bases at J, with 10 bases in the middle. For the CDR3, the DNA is TGTGCCATCAGTGAGAGGGCAGGGGATGGCTACACCTTC. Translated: CAISERAGDGYTF.

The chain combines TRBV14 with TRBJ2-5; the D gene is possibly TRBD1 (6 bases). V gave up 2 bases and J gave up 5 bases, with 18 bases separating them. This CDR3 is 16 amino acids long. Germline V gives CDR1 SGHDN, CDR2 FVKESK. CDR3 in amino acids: CASSQRQGTSMETQYF. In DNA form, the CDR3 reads TGTGCCAGCAGCCAACGTCAGGGGACCTCAATGGAGACCCAGTACTTC.

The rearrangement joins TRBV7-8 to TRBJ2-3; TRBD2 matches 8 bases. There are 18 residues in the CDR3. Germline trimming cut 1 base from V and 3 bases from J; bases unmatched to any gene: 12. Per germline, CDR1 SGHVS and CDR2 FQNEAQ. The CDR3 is CASSLEIASGYPTDTQYF. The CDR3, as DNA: TGTGCCAGCAGCTTAGAGATCGCTAGCGGGTACCCAACAGATACGCAGTATTTT.

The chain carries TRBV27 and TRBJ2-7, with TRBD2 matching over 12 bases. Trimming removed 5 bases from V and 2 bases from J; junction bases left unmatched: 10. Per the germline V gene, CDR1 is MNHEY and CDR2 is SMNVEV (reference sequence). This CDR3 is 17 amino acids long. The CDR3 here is CASSTTRLAGVTYEQYF. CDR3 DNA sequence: TGTGCCAGCAGTACTACCCGACTAGCGGGGGTTACCTACGAGCAGTACTTC.

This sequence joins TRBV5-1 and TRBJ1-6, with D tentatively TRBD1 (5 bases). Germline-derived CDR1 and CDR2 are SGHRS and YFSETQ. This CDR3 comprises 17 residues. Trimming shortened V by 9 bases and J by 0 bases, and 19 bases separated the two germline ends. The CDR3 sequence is CATRENYYDSYNSPLHF. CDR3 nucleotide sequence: TGCGCCACCAGGGAGAATTATTATGACTCCTATAATTCACCCCTCCACTTT.

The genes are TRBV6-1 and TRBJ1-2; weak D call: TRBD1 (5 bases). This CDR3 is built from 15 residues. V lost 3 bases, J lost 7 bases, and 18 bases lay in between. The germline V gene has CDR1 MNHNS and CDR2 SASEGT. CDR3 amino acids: CASSDTRQWHRGYTF. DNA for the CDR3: TGTGCCAGCAGTGACACGAGACAGTGGCATCGTGGCTACACCTTC.

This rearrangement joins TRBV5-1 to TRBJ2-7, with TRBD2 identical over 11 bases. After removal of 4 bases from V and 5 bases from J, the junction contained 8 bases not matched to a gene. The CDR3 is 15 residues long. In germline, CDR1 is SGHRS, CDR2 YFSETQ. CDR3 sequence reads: CASSPSLAGGDEQYF. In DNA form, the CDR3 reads TGCGCCAGCAGCCCCTCTTTAGCGGGAGGGGACGAGCAGTACTTC.

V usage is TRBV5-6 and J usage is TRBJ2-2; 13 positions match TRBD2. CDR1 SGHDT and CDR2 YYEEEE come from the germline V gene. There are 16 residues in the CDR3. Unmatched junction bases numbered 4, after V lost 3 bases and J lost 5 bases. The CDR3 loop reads CASSSLGLAGTGELFF. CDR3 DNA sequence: TGTGCCAGCAGCTCTTTGGGACTAGCGGGAACCGGGGAGCTGTTTTTT.

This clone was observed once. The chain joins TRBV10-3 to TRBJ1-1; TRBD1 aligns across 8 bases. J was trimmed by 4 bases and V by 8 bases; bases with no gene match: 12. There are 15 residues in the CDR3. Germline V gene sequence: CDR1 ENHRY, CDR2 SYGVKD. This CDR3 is CAILASDRGTTEAFF. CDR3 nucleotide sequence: TGTGCCATCCTAGCCTCAGACAGGGGAACCACTGAAGCTTTCTTT.